This TCR beta chain was recovered during a study of spatial heterogeneity in lung cancer. Noted time point: sample taken at primary tumor resection. Extraction of whole RNA from tumor, nontumor lung or frozen PBMC preceded unsorted sequencing. Donation came from 70 or so patients with untreated early-stage non-small cell lung cancer. One entry per CDR3 protein, called by TCRdb with MiXCR from the 5' RACE reads. This table has 89,000 or so distinct CDR3 sequences, approximately 20% appearing once. Germline V gene data show CDR1 as DFQATT and CDR2 as SNEGSKA (reference sequence). The CDR3 covers 13 residues. With 6 bases clipped from V and 1 base from J, the junction kept 4 bases outside the gene matches. The sample holds a few counts of this clonotype.

The receptor was derived from a male donor with early-stage non-small cell lung cancer. This chain joins TRBV20-1 and TRBJ2-3; 7 nucleotides line up with TRBD1. Sequencing was performed on PBMCs, taken at surgery. The DNA of the CDR3 is TGCAGTGCCAACGACAGGGGCACAGATACGCAGTATTTT. Protein sequence: CSANDRGTDTQYF.